This TCR beta chain was recorded in a study of blood T cell repertoires in COVID-19. Study-wide context: Samples came from the United States, Italy and Spain, spanning acute and convalescent COVID-19.

Sequencing used immunoSEQ multiplex PCR; TCRdb keeps in-frame clones, though not all of them. This sample has some 210,000 clones, with about 83% found just once. The CDR3 totals 14 residues. Deletions cut 6 bases from V and 5 bases from J, with 14 bases between. In germline, CDR1 is SGHDN, CDR2 FVKESK. The sequencing input was peripheral blood. The chain uses TRBV14 and TRBJ2-1; TRBD1 might be the D (5 bases). This clonotype was sampled from a woman in her 50s with active or convalescent COVID-19. The CDR3: CASRAQTEHNEQFF. DNA of the CDR3: TGTGCCAGCAGGGCCCAGACAGAACACAATGAGCAGTTCTTC.